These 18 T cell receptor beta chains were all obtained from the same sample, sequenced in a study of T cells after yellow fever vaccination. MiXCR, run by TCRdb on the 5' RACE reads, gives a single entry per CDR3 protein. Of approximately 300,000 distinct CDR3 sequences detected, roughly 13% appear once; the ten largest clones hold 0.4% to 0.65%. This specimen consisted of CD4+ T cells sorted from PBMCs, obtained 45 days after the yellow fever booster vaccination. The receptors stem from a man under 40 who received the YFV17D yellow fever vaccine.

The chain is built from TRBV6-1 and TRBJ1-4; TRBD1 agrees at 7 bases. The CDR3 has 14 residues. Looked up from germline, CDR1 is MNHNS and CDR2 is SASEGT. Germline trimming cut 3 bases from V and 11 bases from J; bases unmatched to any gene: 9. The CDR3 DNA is TGTGCCAGCAGTGAGACAGGGCCGGCTGATAAACTGTTTTTT. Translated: CASSETGPADKLFF.

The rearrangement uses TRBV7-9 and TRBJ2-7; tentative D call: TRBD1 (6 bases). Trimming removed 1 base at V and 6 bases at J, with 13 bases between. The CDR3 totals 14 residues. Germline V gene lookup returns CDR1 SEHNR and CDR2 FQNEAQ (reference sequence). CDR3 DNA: TGTGCCAGCAGCTTAGGGGCAGGGGCAGCCGAGCAGTACTTC. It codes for CASSLGAGAAEQYF.

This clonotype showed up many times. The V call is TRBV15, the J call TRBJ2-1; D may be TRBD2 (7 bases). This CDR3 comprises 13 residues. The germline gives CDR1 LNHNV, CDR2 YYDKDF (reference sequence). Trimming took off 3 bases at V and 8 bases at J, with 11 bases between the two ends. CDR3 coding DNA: TGTGCCACCAGCAGCCCCGGGGGGCATGAGCAGTTCTTC. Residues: CATSSPGGHEQFF.

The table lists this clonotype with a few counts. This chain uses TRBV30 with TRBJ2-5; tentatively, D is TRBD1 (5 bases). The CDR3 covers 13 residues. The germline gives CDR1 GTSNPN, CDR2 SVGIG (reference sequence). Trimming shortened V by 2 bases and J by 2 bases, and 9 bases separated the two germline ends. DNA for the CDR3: TGTGCCTGGAGTAGGGGCAAGCAAGAGACCCAGTACTTC. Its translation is CAWSRGKQETQYF.

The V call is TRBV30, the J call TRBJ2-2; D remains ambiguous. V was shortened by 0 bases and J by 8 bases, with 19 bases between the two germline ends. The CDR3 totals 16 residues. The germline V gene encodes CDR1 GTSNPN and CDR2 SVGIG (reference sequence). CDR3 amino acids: CAWSVRRLAGSGELFF. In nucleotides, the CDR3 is TGTGCCTGGAGTGTACGACGGTTGGCAGGCTCTGGGGAGCTGTTTTTT.

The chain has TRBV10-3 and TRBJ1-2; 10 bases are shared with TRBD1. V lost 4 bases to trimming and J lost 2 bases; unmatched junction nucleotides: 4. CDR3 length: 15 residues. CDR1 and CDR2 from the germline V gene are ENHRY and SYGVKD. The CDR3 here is CAISGDRGSNYGYTF. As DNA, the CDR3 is TGTGCCATCAGTGGGGACAGGGGCTCGAACTATGGCTACACCTTC.

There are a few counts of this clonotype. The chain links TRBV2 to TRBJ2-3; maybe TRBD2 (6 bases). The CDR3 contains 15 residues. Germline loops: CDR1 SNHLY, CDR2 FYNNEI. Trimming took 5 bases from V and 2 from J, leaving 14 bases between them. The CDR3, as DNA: TGTGCCAGCAGTTCCACCGGGACTTACACAGATACGCAGTATTTT. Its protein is CASSSTGTYTDTQYF.

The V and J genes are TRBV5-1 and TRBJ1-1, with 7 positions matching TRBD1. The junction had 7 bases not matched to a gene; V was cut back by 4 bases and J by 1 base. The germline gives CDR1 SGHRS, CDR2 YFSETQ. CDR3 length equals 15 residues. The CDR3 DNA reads TGCGCCAGCAGCAAGGGGGACAGCAAGAACACTGAAGCTTTCTTT. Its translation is CASSKGDSKNTEAFF.

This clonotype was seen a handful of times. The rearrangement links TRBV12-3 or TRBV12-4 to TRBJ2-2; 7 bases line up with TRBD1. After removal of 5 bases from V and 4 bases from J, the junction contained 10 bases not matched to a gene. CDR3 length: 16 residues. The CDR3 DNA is TGTGCCAGCAGTCTGCTACAGGGGCACCTCACCGGGGAGCTGTTTTTT. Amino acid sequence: CASSLLQGHLTGELFF.

The CDR3 here is CSAEVPGLAGGYGEQFF. DNA of the CDR3: TGCAGCGCTGAGGTTCCGGGACTAGCGGGAGGCTATGGTGAGCAGTTCTTC. V gene TRBV29-1 combines with J gene TRBJ2-1; TRBD2 agrees at 15 bases. Germline CDR1 is SQVTM and CDR2 is ANQGSEA. This CDR3 spans 17 amino acids. Losses at the gene ends were 7 bases for V and 9 bases for J; bases not matched to a gene: 16.

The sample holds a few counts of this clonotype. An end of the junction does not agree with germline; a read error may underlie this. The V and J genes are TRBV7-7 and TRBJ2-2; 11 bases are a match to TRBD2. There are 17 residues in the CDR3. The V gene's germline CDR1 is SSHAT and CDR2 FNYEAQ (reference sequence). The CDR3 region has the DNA TGTGCTAGCAGCAGTCTTAGCGGGAGGGCCGGCACCGGGGAGCTGTTTTTT. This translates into CASSSLSGRAGTGELFF.

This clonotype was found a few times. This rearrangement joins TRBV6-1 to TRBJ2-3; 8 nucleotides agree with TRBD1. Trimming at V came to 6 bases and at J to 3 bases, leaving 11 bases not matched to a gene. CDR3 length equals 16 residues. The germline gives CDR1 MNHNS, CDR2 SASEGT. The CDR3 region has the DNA TGTGCCAGCAGAGCCGCCCGGACAGGGAGGACAGATACGCAGTATTTT. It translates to CASRAARTGRTDTQYF.

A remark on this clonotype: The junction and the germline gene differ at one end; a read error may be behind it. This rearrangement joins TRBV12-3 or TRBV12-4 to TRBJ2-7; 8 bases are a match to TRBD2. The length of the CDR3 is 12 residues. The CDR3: CASSSLLAEFCF. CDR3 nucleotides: TGTGCCAGCAGTTCCCTACTAGCGGAGTTTTGTTTC.

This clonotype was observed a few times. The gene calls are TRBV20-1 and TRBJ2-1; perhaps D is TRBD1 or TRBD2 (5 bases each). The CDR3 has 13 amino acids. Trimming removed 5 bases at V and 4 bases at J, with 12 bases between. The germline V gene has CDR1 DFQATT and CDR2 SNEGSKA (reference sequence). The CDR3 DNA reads TGCAGTGCTTGGGGGACCATATACAATGAGCAGTTCTTC. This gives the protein CSAWGTIYNEQFF.

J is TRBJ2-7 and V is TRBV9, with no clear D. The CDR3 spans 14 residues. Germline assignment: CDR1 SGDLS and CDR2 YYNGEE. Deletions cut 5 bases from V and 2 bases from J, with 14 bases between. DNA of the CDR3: TGTGCCAGCAGTACTGCCCCGACCGCCTACGAGCAGTACTTC. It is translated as CASSTAPTAYEQYF.

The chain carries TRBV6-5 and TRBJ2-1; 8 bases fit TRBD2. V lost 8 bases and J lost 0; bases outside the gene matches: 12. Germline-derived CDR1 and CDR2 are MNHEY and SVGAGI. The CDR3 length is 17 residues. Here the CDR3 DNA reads TGTGCCAGCGTTCCCCGGGGGGGGGCCTCCTCCTACAATGAGCAGTTCTTC. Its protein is CASVPRGGASSYNEQFF.

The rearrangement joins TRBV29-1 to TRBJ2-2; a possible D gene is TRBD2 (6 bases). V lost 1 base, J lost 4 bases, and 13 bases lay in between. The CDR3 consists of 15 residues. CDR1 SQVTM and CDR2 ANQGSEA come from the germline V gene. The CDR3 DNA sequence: TGCAGCGTTGAAGTCCACCTAGCGAGCACCGGGGAGCTGTTTTTT. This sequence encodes CSVEVHLASTGELFF.

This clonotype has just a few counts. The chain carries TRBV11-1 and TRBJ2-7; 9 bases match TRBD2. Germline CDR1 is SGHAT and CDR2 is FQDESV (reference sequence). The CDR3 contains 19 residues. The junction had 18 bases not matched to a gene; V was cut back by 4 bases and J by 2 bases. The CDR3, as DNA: TGTGCCAGCAGCTCCCCAAACGGATTTAGCGGGAGAGATCCCTACGAGCAGTACTTC. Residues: CASSSPNGFSGRDPYEQYF.